A single sample gave rise to the 31 T cell receptor beta chains below, sequenced in a study of monozygotic twins with inflammatory bowel disease. With the 5' RACE reads reprocessed, TCRdb shows one record per CDR3 protein and no DNA. Seen in this sample are a few hundred thousand distinct CDR3 sequences; the ten most common clones hold approximately 1.5%. The sequencing input was blood. The source is a human donor with ulcerative colitis or Crohn's disease, or a healthy co-twin of an affected twin (not recorded which).

CDR3 residues: CASSLGGVTTGELFF. The chain recombines TRBV7-2 with TRBJ2-2; TCRdb's D gene call, TRBD1, goes unchecked for lack of DNA. Germline loops: CDR1 SGHTA, CDR2 FQGNSA. The CDR3 spans 15 residues. The whole variable domain, remainder taken from reference TRBV7-2 and TRBJ2-2, is GAGVSQSPSNKVTEKGKDVELRCDPISGHTALYWYRQSLGQGLEFLIYFQGNSAPDKSGLPSDRFSAERTGGSVSTLTIQRTQQEDSAVYLCASSLGGVTTGELFFGEGSRLTVL.

The chain uses TRBV19 and TRBJ1-1; with no DNA, the TCRdb D assignment of TRBD1 cannot be verified. CDR3 size: 12 residues. The germline gives CDR1 LNHDA, CDR2 SQIVND (reference sequence). CDR3 protein: CASSPRVTEAFF.

This chain links TRBV19 with TRBJ1-1. Germline V CDR1 and CDR2: LNHDA, SQIVND (reference sequence). The CDR3 runs to 15 residues. This CDR3 is CASSIDASLNTEAFF.

The chain uses TRBV5-1 and TRBJ2-5; there is no DNA to check the TCRdb D call of TRBD1. CDR3 length: 14 amino acids. Germline lookup yields CDR1 SGHRS and CDR2 YFSETQ. This chain's CDR3 is CASSLRTGEETQYF.

The gene calls are TRBV5-5 and TRBJ1-5; the TRBD1 assignment by TCRdb is unverifiable without DNA. CDR1 SGHKS and CDR2 YYEKEE come from the germline V gene (reference sequence). This CDR3 is 13 amino acids long. The CDR3: CASSFAGDQPQHF.

This chain links TRBV20-1 with TRBJ2-5; TCRdb names TRBD2, which stays unverified in the absence of DNA. The CDR3 runs to 15 residues. Germline V gene data show CDR1 as DFQATT and CDR2 as SNEGSKA (reference sequence). CDR3 in amino acids: CSARDYQAGTETQYF.

The chain has TRBV29-1 and TRBJ1-1; TCRdb names TRBD1, which stays unverified in the absence of DNA. CDR1 is SQVTM, CDR2 ANQGSEA, per germline. The length of the CDR3 is 14 residues. Here the CDR3 reads CSVRGPPGSTEAFF.

CDR3 region: CSAAGLAIYEQYF. The rearrangement links TRBV20-1 to TRBJ2-7; no DNA is available, so the TRBD2 call from TCRdb remains unchecked. This CDR3 region has 13 residues. Germline V gene data show CDR1 as DFQATT and CDR2 as SNEGSKA (reference sequence).

V is TRBV15 and J is TRBJ2-6; no DNA is available, so the TRBD1 call from TCRdb remains unchecked. The CDR3 sequence is 19 residues long. Germline V CDR1 and CDR2: LNHNV, YYDKDF (reference sequence). Here the CDR3 reads CATSRDTGTGAPGANVLTF.

The rearrangement uses TRBV14 and TRBJ1-1; TCRdb designates TRBD1, a call that cannot be tested without DNA. Germline V gene sequence: CDR1 SGHDN, CDR2 FVKESK. CDR3 length: 11 amino acids. The CDR3 here is CASSQAGGAFF.

V is TRBV4-2 and J is TRBJ2-2. The CDR3 has 16 residues. From germline, CDR1 is LGHNA and CDR2 YNFKEQ. CDR3 loop: CASSQDQGLGTGELFF.

The chain links TRBV5-1 to TRBJ1-1; TCRdb indicates TRBD1, and absent DNA this call remains unverified. Germline-derived CDR1 and CDR2 are SGHRS and YFSETQ. The CDR3 is made up of 15 amino acids. CDR3: CASSPAGHLNTEAFF.

The chain is built from TRBV3-1 and TRBJ2-3; TCRdb's D gene call, TRBD1, goes unchecked for lack of DNA. This CDR3 contains 14 residues. Germline assignment: CDR1 LGHDT and CDR2 YNNKEL (reference sequence). The CDR3 sequence: CASSSLALPDTQYF.

The CDR3 loop is CASSKENYGYTF. The J gene is TRBJ1-2, the V gene TRBV11-2. CDR3 size: 12 residues. CDR1 and CDR2 from the germline V gene are SGHAT and FQNNGV.

The chain recombines TRBV20-1 with TRBJ2-5; with no DNA, the TCRdb D assignment of TRBD2 cannot be verified. The CDR3 is 12 residues long. The germline CDR1 and CDR2 sequences are DFQATT and SNEGSKA (reference sequence). The CDR3 sequence: CSARKSGGTQYF.

The chain employs TRBV15 and TRBJ1-3; TCRdb's D call of TRBD1 is untestable without DNA. Germline CDR1 and CDR2: LNHNV and YYDKDF (reference sequence). The CDR3 is 15 residues long. The chain's CDR3 is CATSSGQSTGNTIYF.

This rearrangement joins TRBV12-3 or TRBV12-4 to TRBJ2-1; TCRdb designates TRBD1, a call that cannot be tested without DNA. This CDR3 region has 16 residues. The CDR3: CASSLAYRGANNEQFF.

The chain has TRBV5-1 and TRBJ2-1; TCRdb's D call, TRBD1, is unchecked because there is no DNA. Per germline, CDR1 SGHRS and CDR2 YFSETQ. The CDR3 extends over 16 amino acids. CDR3 loop: CASSFRQGISYNEQFF.

The J gene is TRBJ2-1, the V gene TRBV3-1; with no DNA, the TCRdb D assignment of TRBD2 cannot be verified. Looked up from germline, CDR1 is LGHDT and CDR2 is YNNKEL (reference sequence). This CDR3 has 12 amino acids. This CDR3 reads CASSRSGTSQFF.

The genes are TRBV20-1 and TRBJ2-1; TCRdb gives TRBD2 as the D gene, but with no DNA this cannot be confirmed. Germline V gene data show CDR1 as DFQATT and CDR2 as SNEGSKA (reference sequence). The CDR3 covers 12 residues. The CDR3: CSARRGDNEQFF.

V usage is TRBV5-6 and J usage is TRBJ2-1. Germline assignment: CDR1 SGHDT and CDR2 YYEEEE. This CDR3 contains 12 residues. Here the CDR3 reads CASSFWQNEQFF.

The chain combines TRBV12-3 or TRBV12-4 with TRBJ1-6; TCRdb's assignment of TRBD1 cannot be checked, as there is no DNA. The CDR3 runs 17 residues. The CDR3 reads CASSPSRQGIYNSPLHF.

The rearrangement links TRBV24-1 to TRBJ2-3; TCRdb outputs TRBD2, but without DNA this stays unchecked. The germline gives CDR1 KGHDR, CDR2 SFDVKD. CDR3 size: 13 residues. The CDR3 loop reads CATSWRAGDTQYF.

The gene calls are TRBV7-3 and TRBJ2-7; TCRdb selects TRBD1, and the lack of DNA leaves this call unchecked. CDR1 and CDR2 (germline): SGHTA, FQGTGA. CDR3 length: 13 residues. CDR3 region: CASSFHQGTEQYF.

The rearrangement joins TRBV3-1 to TRBJ1-5. CDR3 length: 16 amino acids. Germline values: CDR1 LGHDT, CDR2 YNNKEL (reference sequence). The CDR3 spells CASSQDWVGSNQPQHF.

This CDR3 is CASRLLTGRDNSPLHF. V usage is TRBV6-1 and J usage is TRBJ1-6. Germline values: CDR1 MNHNS, CDR2 SASEGT. The CDR3 length is 16 residues.

The genes are TRBV11-2 and TRBJ2-2; TCRdb reports TRBD1, a call that lacks DNA to check it against. Germline-derived CDR1 and CDR2 are SGHAT and FQNNGV. The CDR3 runs 17 residues. The CDR3 spells CASSHPTGAKNTGELFF.

This chain connects TRBV5-1 to TRBJ2-5; TCRdb selects TRBD2, and the lack of DNA leaves this call unchecked. CDR1 is SGHRS, CDR2 YFSETQ, per germline. This CDR3 contains 15 residues. CDR3: CASSRAGQEGETQYF.

The V and J genes are TRBV20-1 and TRBJ1-2. CDR3 length: 13 amino acids. The germline CDR1 and CDR2 sequences are DFQATT and SNEGSKA (reference sequence). CDR3 region: CSAPGGTAYGYTF.

The V gene is TRBV11-2, the J gene TRBJ2-3. CDR1 is SGHAT and CDR2 is FQNNGV in the germline V gene. The CDR3 is 16 amino acids. The CDR3 is CASSYWILLGTDTQYF.

The CDR3 loop is CASSRLGGGSYNSPLHF. V and J are TRBV4-1 and TRBJ1-6. Per germline, CDR1 MGHRA and CDR2 YSYEKL. This CDR3 region has 17 residues.